A single sample gave rise to the 6 T cell receptor beta chains below, sequenced in a study of graft-versus-host responses after intestinal transplantation (TCRdb year 2021). The library was produced with the immunoSEQ multiplex PCR assay. What TCRdb holds here is the immuneACCESS table cut down to in-frame rearrangements. Part of the clones is not present; checked against another copy, under half of the missing clones reflect an unresolved V gene, and the others are unexplained. The sample profile shows approximately 28,000 clones; about 92% of them were found once. The ten largest clones represent roughly 0.72% of the sample. The sequencing used PBMCs, collected approximately 69 days after intestinal transplant. The receptor source for this set is a human patient who received an intestinal transplant, so some T cells may come from the graft donor.

The rearrangement uses TRBV7-6 and TRBJ2-1; TRBD2 is a possible D gene (7 bases). Germline loops: CDR1 SGHVS, CDR2 FNYEAQ. V lost 1 base and J 0 bases, leaving 13 bases between the germline ends. This CDR3 is built from 17 residues. CDR3 coding DNA: TGTGCCAGCAGCTTAGTGGCGGGGGCTCGCTCCTACAATGAGCAGTTCTTC. Protein product: CASSLVAGARSYNEQFF. The full variable domain, its missing parts supplied by reference TRBV7-6 and TRBJ2-1, is GAGVSQSPRYKVTKRGQDVALRCDPISGHVSLYWYRQALGQGPEFLTYFNYEAQQDKSGLPNDRFSAERPEGSISTLTIQRTEQRDSAMYRCASSLVAGARSYNEQFFGPGTRLTVL.

The V gene is TRBV27, the J gene TRBJ2-7; D unresolved. With 0 bases removed from V and 3 bases from J, the gap between germline ends came to 9 bases. CDR1 and CDR2 (germline): MNHEY, SMNVEV (reference sequence). This CDR3 comprises 14 residues. CDR3 region: CASSLSFRHYEQYF. Here the CDR3 DNA reads TGTGCCAGCAGTTTATCGTTCCGGCACTACGAGCAGTACTTC.

The genes are TRBV19 and TRBJ2-7; 7 nucleotides align to TRBD1. The junction had 5 bases not matched to a gene; V was cut back by 4 bases and J by 2 bases. The CDR3 has 14 residues. From germline, CDR1 is LNHDA and CDR2 SQIVND (reference sequence). CDR3 region: CASSTGTVTYEQYF. In DNA, the CDR3 is TGTGCCAGTAGTACCGGGACAGTCACCTACGAGCAGTACTTC.

V gene TRBV6-5 combines with J gene TRBJ2-3, with D possibly being TRBD1 or TRBD2 (5 bases each). This CDR3 spans 15 amino acids. The germline V gene encodes CDR1 MNHEY and CDR2 SVGAGI. The ends were cut back, 1 base at V and 4 bases at J, with 12 bases in the middle. The CDR3 DNA follows: TGTGCCAGCAGTTACTTCCCCCCGGGGCCAGATACGCAGTATTTT. Translating gives CASSYFPPGPDTQYF.

The chain combines TRBV7-2 with TRBJ1-2; no clear D gene. V lost 4 bases and J lost 1, with 19 bases in between. Germline lookup yields CDR1 SGHTA and CDR2 FQGNSA. This CDR3 has 17 residues. CDR3 nucleotide sequence: TGTGCCAGCAGCTCGACCGTTTCGGGGATGGGTAACTATGGCTACACCTTC. It yields the protein CASSSTVSGMGNYGYTF.

V and J are TRBV5-4 and TRBJ2-7, with 9 bases aligning to TRBD2. V was clipped by 4 bases and J by 1 base; unmatched bases: 9. The CDR3 sequence is 16 residues long. Germline V lookup: CDR1 SGHNT, CDR2 YYREEE (reference sequence). CDR3 region: CASSPINSGGSYEQYF. In DNA, the CDR3 is TGTGCCAGCAGCCCGATAAATAGCGGGGGTTCCTACGAGCAGTACTTC.